Listed here are 25 T cell receptor beta chains from one sample, sequenced in a study of cytomegalovirus exposure and HLA in healthy donors. PCR was performed using 60 Vbeta and 13 Jbeta primers. Method: immunoSEQ multiplex PCR; TCRdb's copy keeps in-frame clones and lacks some. The sample lists around 100,000 clones; roughly 66% were seen once. The sequenced sample was PBMCs. These receptors came from a woman in her 30s in good health and CMV-seronegative.

This clone was seen a single time. The gene calls are TRBV7-2 and TRBJ2-3; a possible D gene is TRBD2 (6 bases). The CDR3 contains 18 residues. From germline, CDR1 is SGHTA and CDR2 FQGNSA. Deletions cut 5 bases from V and 4 bases from J, with 25 bases between. CDR3 in DNA: TGTGCCAGCAGCGGCGCGGCACTAGCCATTTTCGGAGCAGATACGCAGTATTTT. This translates into CASSGAALAIFGADTQYF.

With respect to this clone: The sample contains more than one DNA sequence encoding this CDR3. The V and J genes are TRBV27 and TRBJ2-3, with D possibly TRBD2 on 5 matching bases. CDR3 length: 14 amino acids. V was shortened by 3 bases and J by 4 bases, with 11 bases between the two germline ends. Germline-derived CDR1 and CDR2 are MNHEY and SMNVEV (reference sequence). CDR3 in DNA: TGTGCCAGCAGTTTTCTAGCCGGCTCAGATACGCAGTATTTT. Its protein is CASSFLAGSDTQYF.

The V call is TRBV28, the J call TRBJ1-5; D is unclear. The V end was cut by 2 bases, the J end by 2 bases, with 10 bases between. The germline V gene encodes CDR1 MDHEN and CDR2 SYDVKM. The CDR3 extends over 15 amino acids. The CDR3 DNA reads TGTGCCAGCAGTTTAAGCGGTTCAGGCAATCAGCCCCAGCATTTT. Its translation: CASSLSGSGNQPQHF.

A few counts support this clone. V is TRBV19 and J is TRBJ2-7; TRBD2 agrees at 7 bases. CDR1 and CDR2 from the germline V gene are LNHDA and SQIVND (reference sequence). V shed 4 bases and J 2 bases; nucleotides not matched to a gene: 2. The length of the CDR3 is 13 residues. The CDR3 sequence is CASSNREAYEQYF. The CDR3 DNA sequence: TGTGCCAGTAGTAATCGGGAGGCCTACGAGCAGTACTTC.

The V gene is TRBV30, the J gene TRBJ1-6; no reliable D call. Between the trimmed V and J ends, which lost 0 bases and 15 bases, there was a span of 12 bases. The CDR3 runs 12 residues. Per the germline V gene, CDR1 is GTSNPN and CDR2 is SVGIG (reference sequence). The CDR3 sequence is CAWSVHGGLLHF. The CDR3 DNA follows: TGTGCCTGGAGTGTACACGGAGGTCTCCTCCACTTT.

V gene TRBV28 combines with J gene TRBJ2-1, with TRBD2 matching 12 bases. Germline V gene sequence: CDR1 MDHEN, CDR2 SYDVKM. The CDR3 is 15 residues long. V was clipped by 8 bases and J by 7 bases; unmatched bases: 9. CDR3 amino acids: CASLTLAGGGNEQFF. In DNA, the CDR3 is TGTGCCAGCCTAACACTAGCGGGAGGAGGTAATGAGCAGTTCTTC.

This rearrangement joins TRBV6-4 to TRBJ2-6; weak D call: TRBD1 (5 bases). In germline, CDR1 is MRHNA, CDR2 SNTAGT. Trimming shortened V by 0 bases and J by 4 bases, and 7 bases separated the two germline ends. The CDR3 consists of 15 residues. The CDR3 DNA sequence: TGTGCCAGCAGTGACTCAGGGGCCGGGGCCAACGTCCTGACTTTC. Encoded protein: CASSDSGAGANVLTF.

J is TRBJ1-2 and V is TRBV2; a weak D match, TRBD1 (5 bases). Trimming took 8 bases from V and 8 from J, leaving 15 bases between them. This CDR3 is 12 amino acids long. Per germline, CDR1 SNHLY and CDR2 FYNNEI. DNA of the CDR3: TGTGCCAGCTCGGGGGGGGTCGGAGGCTACACCTTC. Translation: CASSGGVGGYTF.

The V gene is TRBV2, the J gene TRBJ2-1; 10 positions match TRBD2. The V gene's germline CDR1 is SNHLY and CDR2 FYNNEI. The V gene end was trimmed by 4 bases and the J gene end by 5 bases; junction bases not matched to a gene: 8. CDR3 length: 16 residues. The DNA for the CDR3 is TGTGCCAGCAGTGCCGTTAGCGGGAGGTATAACAATGAGCAGTTCTTC. Its protein is CASSAVSGRYNNEQFF.

This clone was seen once. The V call is TRBV7-6, the J call TRBJ2-3; the D gene is possibly TRBD2 (5 bases). The CDR3 length is 15 residues. In germline, CDR1 is SGHVS, CDR2 FNYEAQ. V was clipped by 1 base and J by 4 bases, with 12 bases between them. The CDR3 region is CASSLVAYVADTQYF. Here the CDR3 DNA reads TGTGCCAGCAGCTTAGTAGCGTACGTTGCAGATACGCAGTATTTT.

The chain carries TRBV30 and TRBJ2-1; 13 nucleotides line up with TRBD2. The CDR3 length is 15 residues. The germline CDR1 and CDR2 sequences are GTSNPN and SVGIG (reference sequence). Trimming took 3 bases from V and 7 from J; bases not matched to a gene: 6. This CDR3 reads CAWRPTSGRYNEQFF. The CDR3 DNA is TGTGCCTGGAGGCCGACTAGCGGGAGGTATAATGAGCAGTTCTTC.

CDR3 nucleotide sequence: TGTGCCAGCAGTTTCAACGGTAACAATGAGCAGTTCTTC. It specifies CASSFNGNNEQFF. The gene calls are TRBV6-5 and TRBJ2-1; D ambiguous. Germline CDR1 MNHEY, CDR2 SVGAGI. Trimming took off 4 bases at V and 5 bases at J, with 9 bases between the two ends. CDR3 length: 13 residues.

The chain combines TRBV5-4 with TRBJ1-1, with D unclear. V lost 0 bases, J lost 1 base, and 10 bases lay in between. Germline V CDR1 and CDR2: SGHNT, YYREEE (reference sequence). The CDR3 covers 15 residues. The CDR3 DNA follows: TGTGCCAGCAGCTTGGCTGGAGGGAGGAACACTGAAGCTTTCTTT. Encoded protein: CASSLAGGRNTEAFF.

V is TRBV15 and J is TRBJ1-4; TRBD1 matches at 8 bases. V was clipped by 3 bases and J by 8 bases; unmatched bases: 8. The CDR3 is made up of 15 amino acids. Germline CDR1 is LNHNV and CDR2 is YYDKDF (reference sequence). CDR3 protein: CATSRLPTGVEKLFF. CDR3 sequence (DNA): TGTGCCACCAGCAGGTTGCCGACAGGGGTCGAAAAACTGTTTTTT.

The J gene is TRBJ2-1, the V gene TRBV4-2; possibly TRBD2 for D (6 bases). There are 15 residues in the CDR3. From germline, CDR1 is LGHNA and CDR2 YNFKEQ. The V end lost 4 bases, the J end lost 4 bases, and 14 bases lay between the germline ends. CDR3 sequence (DNA): TGTGCCAGCAGCCCTCTTAAGGAGGGTTACAATGAGCAGTTCTTC. Its protein product is CASSPLKEGYNEQFF.

This clone was recorded once. The rearrangement joins TRBV28 to TRBJ2-7; 11 bases map to TRBD1. Germline CDR1 reads MDHEN; CDR2 reads SYDVKM. This CDR3 is built from 14 residues. Unmatched junction bases numbered 1, after V lost 3 bases and J lost 3 bases. Here the CDR3 reads CASSFGTGGYEQYF. The CDR3 coding sequence is TGTGCCAGCAGTTTTGGGACAGGGGGCTACGAGCAGTACTTC.

The V gene is TRBV28, the J gene TRBJ2-6; D uncertain. With 4 bases removed from V and 0 bases from J, the gap between germline ends came to 7 bases. The CDR3 runs to 15 residues. Germline CDR1 and CDR2: MDHEN and SYDVKM. For the CDR3, the DNA is TGTGCCAGCAGTTCCCTACGCTCTGGGGCCAACGTCCTGACTTTC. This codes for CASSSLRSGANVLTF.

This clone was seen only a few times. The J gene is TRBJ1-1, the V gene TRBV5-6, with 8 nucleotides matching TRBD1. This CDR3 has 14 residues. In germline, CDR1 is SGHDT, CDR2 YYEEEE. V lost 4 bases to trimming and J lost 11 bases; unmatched junction nucleotides: 13. As DNA, the CDR3 is TGTGCCAGCAGCCTCCGGACAGGGTGGAGGCGCGCTTTCTTT. The encoded protein is CASSLRTGWRRAFF. Using reference TRBV5-6 and TRBJ1-1 for the parts outside the CDR3, the full variable domain is DAGVTQSPTHLIKTRGQQVTLRCSPKSGHDTVSWYQQALGQGPQFIFQYYEEEERQRGNFPDRFSGHQFPNYSSELNVNALLLGDSALYLCASSLRTGWRRAFFGQGTRLTVV.

The chain couples TRBV28 to TRBJ1-5; D unresolved. The germline V gene has CDR1 MDHEN and CDR2 SYDVKM. V lost 2 bases to trimming and J lost 6 bases, with 5 bases between them. The CDR3 spans 12 residues. CDR3: CASSLVSQPQHF. Here the CDR3 DNA reads TGTGCCAGCAGTTTAGTCTCTCAGCCCCAGCATTTT.

The chain employs TRBV7-3 and TRBJ2-1; 10 nucleotides match TRBD2. Germline V gives CDR1 SGHTA, CDR2 FQGTGA. This CDR3 comprises 16 residues. J gave up 5 bases and V 2 bases, and 6 bases lay outside the gene matches. The CDR3 region is CASSLLASGSHNEQFF. CDR3 nucleotides: TGTGCCAGCAGCTTATTGGCTAGCGGGAGCCACAATGAGCAGTTCTTC. Using reference TRBV7-3 and TRBJ2-1 for the parts outside the CDR3, the full variable domain is GAGVSQTPSNKVTEKGKYVELRCDPISGHTALYWYRQSLGQGPEFLIYFQGTGAADDSGLPNDRFFAVRPEGSVSTLKIQRTERGDSAVYLCASSLLASGSHNEQFFGPGTRLTVL.

The V gene is TRBV28, the J gene TRBJ1-4; D is unclear. Germline CDR1 is MDHEN and CDR2 is SYDVKM. Trimming stripped 3 bases from V and 8 bases from J, with 7 bases between. The CDR3 consists of 12 residues. The CDR3, as DNA: TGTGCCAGCAGTTTGGTGCGAGAAAAACTGTTTTTT. Its translation: CASSLVREKLFF. Full variable domain (outside the CDR3, taken from reference TRBV28 and TRBJ1-4): DVKVTQSSRYLVKRTGEKVFLECVQDMDHENMFWYRQDPGLGLRLIYFSYDVKMKEKGDIPEGYSVSREKKERFSLILESASTNQTSMYLCASSLVREKLFFGSGTQLSVL.

Written as DNA, the CDR3 is TGCGCCAGCAGCTTTAGCGGGAGCAGTAATGAGCAGTTCTTC. Its protein product is CASSFSGSSNEQFF. This chain joins TRBV5-1 and TRBJ2-1; 9 positions agree with TRBD2. This CDR3 is built from 14 residues. The junction had 4 bases not matched to a gene; V was cut back by 2 bases and J by 7 bases. Germline loops: CDR1 SGHRS, CDR2 YFSETQ.

The chain links TRBV7-2 to TRBJ2-4; possibly TRBD2 for D (6 bases). Germline values: CDR1 SGHTA, CDR2 FQGNSA. The length of the CDR3 is 15 residues. Trimming shortened V by 3 bases and J by 5 bases, and 14 bases separated the two germline ends. The CDR3 spells CASSFPMRDENIQYF. The CDR3 nucleotides read TGTGCCAGCAGCTTTCCCATGCGGGACGAAAACATTCAGTACTTC.

In the case of this clone: Other DNA sequences within the sample encode an identical CDR3. The chain uses TRBV5-1 and TRBJ2-5, with 8 positions matching TRBD2. The ends lost 0 bases at V and 1 base at J; junction bases unmatched: 5. The CDR3 length is 16 residues. Germline loops: CDR1 SGHRS, CDR2 YFSETQ. The CDR3 DNA sequence: TGCGCCAGCAGCTTGGCGGTTGCGGGAGGCCAAGAGACCCAGTACTTC. This gives the protein CASSLAVAGGQETQYF.

The chain uses TRBV6-1 and TRBJ2-7; 12 bases match TRBD1. The ends lost 8 bases at V and 6 bases at J; junction bases unmatched: 5. The CDR3 covers 13 residues. Germline CDR1 is MNHNS and CDR2 is SASEGT. CDR3 nucleotides: TGTGCCAGCGGGGGGACAGGGGGCTTCGAGCAGTACTTC. This sequence encodes CASGGTGGFEQYF.